This T cell receptor beta chain stems from a study of breast tumors, draining lymph nodes, adjacent tissues. A single record per CDR3 protein comes from TCRdb applying MiXCR to the multiplex PCR reads. The sample holds about 230,000 distinct CDR3 sequences, 32% seen once. Axillary draining lymph nodes of breast cancer patients supplied the node samples. V was clipped by 0 bases and J by 6 bases; unmatched bases: 3. Germline values: CDR1 ENHRY, CDR2 SYGVKD. This CDR3 region has 16 residues. This clonotype was recorded at least ten times. The sequence came from a female donor with breast cancer. Some clones in this sample may be carry-over from other donors' samples. Sequencing was carried out using axillary lymph node tissue. V usage is TRBV10-3 and J usage is TRBJ2-7; 15 positions agree with TRBD2. The CDR3: CAISESGGLAGGEQYF. The CDR3 DNA is TGTGCCATCAGTGAGTCGGGGGGACTAGCGGGAGGCGAGCAGTACTTC.